The clone carrying this TCR beta chain turned up a few times. This sample stems from a study of blood T cells in healthy people across ages. Trimming stripped 5 bases from V and 7 bases from J, with 13 bases between. The CDR3 is 14 residues long. Germline V CDR1 and CDR2: SGHRS, YFSETQ. Through a sample-barcoded 5' primer and a J-beta primer mix, a second PCR was run for roughly 6 to 12 cycles. One entry per CDR3 protein results from TCRdb running MiXCR on the 5' RACE reads. The table has around 1,900,000 distinct CDR3 sequences, around 40% seen once. Sequencing used blood. The chain has TRBV5-1 and TRBJ1-6; D unclear. The clonotype was recovered from a human donor in good health. The chain's CDR3 is CASRTTSTNSPLHF. As DNA, the CDR3 is TGCGCCAGCAGGACAACTTCGACCAATTCACCCCTCCACTTT.